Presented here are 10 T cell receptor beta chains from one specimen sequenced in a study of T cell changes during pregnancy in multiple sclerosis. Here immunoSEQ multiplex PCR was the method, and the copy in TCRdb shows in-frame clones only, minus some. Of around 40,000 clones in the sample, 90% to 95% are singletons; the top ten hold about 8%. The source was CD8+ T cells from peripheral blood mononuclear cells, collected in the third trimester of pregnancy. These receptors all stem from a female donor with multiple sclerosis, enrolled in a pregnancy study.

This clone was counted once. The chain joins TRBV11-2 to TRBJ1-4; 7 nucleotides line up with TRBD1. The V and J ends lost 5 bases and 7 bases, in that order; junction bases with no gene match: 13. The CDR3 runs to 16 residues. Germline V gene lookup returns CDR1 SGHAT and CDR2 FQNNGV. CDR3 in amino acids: CASSPSVSSGGEKLFF. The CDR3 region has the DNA TGTGCCAGCAGCCCATCAGTGTCTTCAGGGGGTGAAAAACTGTTTTTT.

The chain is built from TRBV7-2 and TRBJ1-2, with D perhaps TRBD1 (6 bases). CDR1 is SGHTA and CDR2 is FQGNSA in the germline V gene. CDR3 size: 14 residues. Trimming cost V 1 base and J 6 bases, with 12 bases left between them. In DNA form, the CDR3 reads TGTGCCAGCAGCTTAGTTGGACAGAGGGATGGCTACACCTTC. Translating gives CASSLVGQRDGYTF.

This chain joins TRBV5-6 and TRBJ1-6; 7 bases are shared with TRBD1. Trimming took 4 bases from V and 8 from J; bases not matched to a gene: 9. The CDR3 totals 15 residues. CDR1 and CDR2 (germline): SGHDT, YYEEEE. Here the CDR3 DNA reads TGTGCCAGCAGCCACGGACAGGTTTCGGATTCACCCCTCCACTTT. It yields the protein CASSHGQVSDSPLHF.

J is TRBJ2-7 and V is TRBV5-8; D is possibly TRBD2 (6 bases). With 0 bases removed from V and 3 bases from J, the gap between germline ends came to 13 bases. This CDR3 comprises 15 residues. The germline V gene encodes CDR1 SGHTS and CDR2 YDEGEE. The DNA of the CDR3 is TGTGCCAGCAGCTTGGGCGCCACGGGGGTCTACGAGCAGTACTTC. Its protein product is CASSLGATGVYEQYF.

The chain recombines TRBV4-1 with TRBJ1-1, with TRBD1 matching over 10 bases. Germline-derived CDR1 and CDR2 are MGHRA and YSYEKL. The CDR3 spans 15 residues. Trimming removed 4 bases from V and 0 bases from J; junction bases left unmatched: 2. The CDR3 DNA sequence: TGCGCCAGCAGCCTGGGACAGGGGTTGAACACTGAAGCTTTCTTT. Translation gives CASSLGQGLNTEAFF.

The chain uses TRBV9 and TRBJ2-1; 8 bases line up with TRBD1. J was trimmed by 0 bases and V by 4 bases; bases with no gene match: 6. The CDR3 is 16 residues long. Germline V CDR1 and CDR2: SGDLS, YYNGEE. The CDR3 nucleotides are TGTGCCAGCAGCCCCCACGGGACAGGCTCCTACAATGAGCAGTTCTTC. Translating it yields CASSPHGTGSYNEQFF.

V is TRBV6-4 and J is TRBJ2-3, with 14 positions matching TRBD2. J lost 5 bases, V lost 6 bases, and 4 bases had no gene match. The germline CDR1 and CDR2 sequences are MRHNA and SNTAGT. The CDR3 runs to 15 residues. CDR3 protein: CASSSTSGGGDTQYF. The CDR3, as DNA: TGTGCCAGCAGCTCGACTAGCGGGGGGGGAGATACGCAGTATTTT.

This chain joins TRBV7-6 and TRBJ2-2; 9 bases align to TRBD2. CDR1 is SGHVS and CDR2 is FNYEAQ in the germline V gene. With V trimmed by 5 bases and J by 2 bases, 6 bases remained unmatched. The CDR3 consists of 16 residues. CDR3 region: CASSLWTSDNTGELFF. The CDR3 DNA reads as TGTGCCAGCAGCCTTTGGACTAGCGATAACACCGGGGAGCTGTTTTTT.

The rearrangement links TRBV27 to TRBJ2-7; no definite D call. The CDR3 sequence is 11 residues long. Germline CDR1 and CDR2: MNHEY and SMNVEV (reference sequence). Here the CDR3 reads CVVATNYEQYF. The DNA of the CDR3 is TGTGTAGTAGCCACTAACTACGAGCAGTACTTC.

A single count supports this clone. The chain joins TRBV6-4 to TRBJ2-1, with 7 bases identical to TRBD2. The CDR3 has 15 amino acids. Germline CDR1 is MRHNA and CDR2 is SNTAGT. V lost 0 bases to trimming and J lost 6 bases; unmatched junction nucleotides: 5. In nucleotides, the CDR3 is TGTGCCAGCAGTGACTCTGGCGGGGGATTCAATGAGCAGTTCTTC. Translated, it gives CASSDSGGGFNEQFF.